The TCR beta chain under discussion was sequenced for a study of blood T cell repertoires in COVID-19. Study-level background: There were acute and convalescent COVID-19 samples, and they came from the United States, Italy and Spain. T cells, B-cell-depleted T cells, or PBMCs supplied cDNA or gDNA.

Measured with immunoSEQ multiplex PCR; TCRdb has only the in-frame clones, and not every one. This sample has 200,000 to 300,000 clones, with 75% to 85% found just once. CDR3 length: 14 amino acids. Germline V gives CDR1 LNHDA, CDR2 SQIVND (reference sequence). Trimming took 1 base from V and 10 from J, leaving 16 bases between them. Sequenced input: peripheral blood. The clonotype originates from a woman older than 75 with COVID-19, enrolled during active disease. This sequence joins TRBV19 and TRBJ1-1; weak D call: TRBD1 (6 bases). In DNA, the CDR3 is TGTGCCAGTAGTATAGGAGGGGGTACAACGACAGCTTTCTTT. Translating gives CASSIGGGTTTAFF.